This T cell receptor (beta chain) was observed in a study of cytomegalovirus exposure and HLA in healthy donors. In the study overall: Sequencing of some 200 million T cells in an earlier analysis found 90 million to 120 million unique TCR beta sequences.

Overall study findings and caveats: A later analysis linked a missense DCLRE1C variant to TCR beta V- and J-gene trimming.

A multiplex PCR was run with 60 Vbeta primers and 13 Jbeta primers. TCRdb's table, derived via immunoSEQ multiplex PCR, lists solely in-frame clones and lacks some. The sample consists of 95,000 to 150,000 clones, around 85% of them appearing once. Turning to this clone: What it binds is unknown.

Unmatched junction bases numbered 2, after V lost 2 bases and J lost 5 bases. CDR3 length: 13 residues. Germline CDR1 reads MNHEY; CDR2 reads SVGAGI. The gene calls are TRBV6-5 and TRBJ1-2; 7 nucleotides agree with TRBD1. Sequencing input: PBMCs. The TCR comes from a man aged 30 to 39 in good health and CMV-seronegative. The CDR3 bases are TGTGCCAGCAGTTACCAACAGGGGTATGGCTACACCTTC. Protein: CASSYQQGYGYTF.